Described below is a single T cell receptor beta chain sequence and its context. No antigen is known for it. Per-base qualities were not stored, and no clone one base away is much larger. This sample was included in a study of blood T cell repertoires in COVID-19 (dated by TCRdb to about 2020). In terms of the full investigation: Samples covering the acute and convalescent phases of COVID-19 were provided by collaborators in the United States, Italy and Spain. The material from the prospective study consisted of cDNA or gDNA derived from T cells, B-cell-depleted T cells, or PBMCs. Deeply sampled blood TCRbeta repertoires from subjects exposed to, actively infected with, or recovered from COVID-19 were included in the dataset. A freely available public database, intended as a resource for researchers studying the immune response to SARS-CoV-2, is where the repertoires were released. The samples were drawn from the first 160 participants of the ongoing ImmuneRACE study and from 1,254 subjects provided by 6 global collaborators. A de-identified subject ID, COVID-19 status, age in years and sex were almost always included in the sample metadata. Where HLA class I and class II types were available, the types were taken from metadata supplied by the sample provider, not from assay-based typing.

Summary of the overall study and its limitations: How much clinical and demographic metadata was included differed by source and by participant, and the metadata was provided uncurated.

TCRbeta CDR3 regions were amplified from genomic DNA using the immunoSEQ Assay, a bias-controlled multiplex PCR. Turning to the authors' computational methods: The number of nucleated cells in each sample was estimated by amplification of reference gene primers within the assay. To quantify the absolute abundance of each unique TCRbeta CDR3 rearrangement, sequence reads were collapsed and filtered. For each sample, productive Simpson clonality was calculated as the square root of Simpson's diversity index over productive rearrangements. TCRdb retrieved this table from immuneACCESS and kept in-frame rearrangements only. Not all clones are present; in checked studies, unresolved V genes account for under half, and no reason is known for the remainder. D and trimming come from the DNA, and the V and J calls and clone size come from that table. The sample has fewer than 300,000 clones on record, more than 80% of them singletons. The top ten constitute 0.95% to 1.2% of the sample.

Sequences LNHDA (CDR1) and SQIVND (CDR2) are obtained from the germline V gene (reference sequence). V loses 4 bases of germline sequence and J loses 0 bases, and the interval between the two ends is 7 bases. Including cysteine and phenylalanine, the CDR3 has 14 amino acids. Only the CDR3 portion is preserved as DNA: 42 bases, with reading frame beginning at the first base. Enrolling through a virtual design, the prospective study's participants ranged in age from roughly 18 to 95 years and lived across roughly 24 United States geographic areas. To assign participants to cohorts, the prospective study relied on clinical history that participants themselves reported in a screening survey and a study questionnaire. Recovered participants in ImmuneRACE Cohort 3 were defined as having two consecutive negative NP/OP PCR tests, clearance from a healthcare professional, or resolution of symptoms. Mobile phlebotomists in the prospective study collected whole blood, serum and a nasopharyngeal or oropharyngeal swab from every participant. Additional blood draws and questionnaires over an approximately two-month period could optionally be provided by prospective study participants. Before DNA extraction, blood samples from the prospective study were shipped at room temperature or frozen.

This TCR came from a woman aged 25-40 years who had recovered from COVID-19. In this chain, TRBV19 is recombined with TRBJ1-5; a confident D gene designation cannot be given. What was sequenced was PBMCs or T cells enriched from blood (not recorded which). CDR3 reads: CASSTVNSNQPQHF. At the DNA level, the sequence is TGTGCCAGTAGTACCGTTAATAGCAATCAGCCCCAGCATTTT.